This T cell receptor beta chain was captured in a study of cytomegalovirus exposure and HLA in healthy donors. Primers for the PCR totalled 60 Vbeta and 13 Jbeta. Original handling: Counted up in a later analysis, unique TCR beta chains came to 65 million to 100 million, with around 11 million shared. The data were produced by immunoSEQ multiplex PCR, yet TCRdb's version contains in-frame clones alone and is incomplete. The V and J calls and the clone size are those of that table, but D and trimming were determined from the DNA. The data contain some 120,000 clones, around 80% of them singletons. Regarding this clone: Its cognate antigen is unknown.

The study's findings and limits: Accurate HLA-A and HLA-B prediction from TCR beta sequences was reported for most subjects. Analysis performed later showed TCR beta chains linked to HLA being more clonally expanded than equally common others.

Germline V gene sequence: CDR1 SEHNR, CDR2 FQNEAQ (reference sequence). CDR3 length: 19 residues. The junction had 10 bases not matched to a gene; V was cut back by 5 bases and J by 1 base. This sequence originates from a man between 50 and 59 years old in good health and CMV-seronegative. The chain links TRBV7-9 to TRBJ2-3; 15 bases fit TRBD2. Material: PBMCs. Here the CDR3 reads CASSLDRTSGGVGTDTQYF. In DNA form, the CDR3 reads TGTGCCAGCAGCCTAGACCGGACTAGCGGGGGGGTAGGCACAGATACGCAGTATTTT.